The 26 T cell receptor beta chains presented below share a single source sample, sequenced in a study of T cells after yellow fever vaccination. TCRdb re-called the 5' RACE reads through MiXCR, storing one row per CDR3 protein. The profile shows some 550,000 distinct CDR3 sequences, less than 20% of them singletons. The sample here was PBMCs, taken 15 days after the yellow fever booster vaccination. Receptors were obtained from a man between 25 and 39 years old who received the YFV17D yellow fever vaccine.

The chain combines TRBV25-1 with TRBJ2-5; maybe TRBD1 (5 bases). This CDR3 has 15 residues. CDR1 and CDR2 (germline): MGHDK, SYGVNS. V shed 5 bases and J shed 5 bases, with 18 bases lying between them. CDR3 loop: CASSPPGRVRETQYF. The CDR3 DNA sequence: TGTGCCAGCAGTCCCCCAGGGCGCGTGAGGGAGACCCAGTACTTC.

The rearrangement links TRBV7-8 to TRBJ2-1; D is possibly TRBD1 or TRBD2 (7 bases each). Germline CDR1 and CDR2: SGHVS and FQNEAQ. V was clipped by 5 bases and J by 0 bases, with 11 bases between them. The CDR3 has 15 residues. The CDR3 coding sequence is TGTGCCAGCAGCCAGGGGGGGGCCTCCTACAATGAGCAGTTCTTC. Amino acids: CASSQGGASYNEQFF. Looking up the rest from reference TRBV7-8 and TRBJ2-1 gives the full variable domain: GAGVSQSPRYKVAKRGQDVALRCDPISGHVSLFWYQQALGQGPEFLTYFQNEAQLDKSGLPSDRFFAERPEGSVSTLKIQRTQQEDSAVYLCASSQGGASYNEQFFGPGTRLTVL.

The chain combines TRBV27 with TRBJ2-5, with D possibly TRBD2 on 5 matching bases. Per germline, CDR1 MNHEY and CDR2 SMNVEV (reference sequence). This CDR3 has 16 residues. V was clipped by 7 bases and J by 5 bases, with 23 bases between them. The CDR3 here is CASKASRGRAWETQYF. Here the CDR3 DNA reads TGTGCCAGCAAAGCCTCCCGGGGAAGAGCTTGGGAGACCCAGTACTTC.

The J gene is TRBJ2-1, the V gene TRBV5-1; D not certain. CDR1 and CDR2 from the germline V gene are SGHRS and YFSETQ. V was pared by 1 base and J by 10 bases, with 15 bases between. This CDR3 has 14 residues. The CDR3, as DNA: TGCGCCAGCAGCTTGCACCCAAAGACTGCAGAGCAGTTCTTC. The encoded protein is CASSLHPKTAEQFF. Full variable domain (remainder filled in from reference TRBV5-1 and TRBJ2-1): KAGVTQTPRYLIKTRGQQVTLSCSPISGHRSVSWYQQTPGQGLQFLFEYFSETQRNKGNFPGRFSGRQFSNSRSEMNVSTLELGDSALYLCASSLHPKTAEQFFGPGTRLTVL.

This rearrangement joins TRBV6-1 to TRBJ2-7, with 9 bases that match TRBD1. The V gene end was trimmed by 8 bases and the J gene end by 3 bases; junction bases not matched to a gene: 14. The CDR3 runs 16 residues. Germline V gives CDR1 MNHNS, CDR2 SASEGT. Here the CDR3 reads CASSPPAGQGVYEQYF. The CDR3 nucleotides are TGTGCCAGCTCCCCTCCCGCGGGACAGGGAGTCTACGAGCAGTACTTC.

This clonotype has just a few counts. V gene TRBV5-1 combines with J gene TRBJ2-5, with D tentatively TRBD2 (5 bases). Trimming removed 7 bases at V and 2 bases at J, with 12 bases between. CDR1 is SGHRS, CDR2 YFSETQ, per germline. The CDR3 has 13 residues. The CDR3 loop reads CASRGEEQETQYF. The CDR3 DNA reads TGCGCCAGCCGGGGAGAGGAGCAAGAGACCCAGTACTTC.

This clonotype occurred a few times. The J gene is TRBJ2-1, the V gene TRBV7-3; the D call may be TRBD1 or TRBD2 (5 bases each). Germline V gene sequence: CDR1 SGHTA, CDR2 FQGTGA. This CDR3 is built from 15 residues. V lost 5 bases and J lost 0, with 11 bases in between. CDR3 sequence: CASSPLGDSYNEQFF. The CDR3 coding sequence is TGTGCCAGCAGCCCTCTGGGGGACTCCTACAATGAGCAGTTCTTC. The complete variable domain, with remaining parts taken from reference TRBV7-3 and TRBJ2-1, reads GAGVSQTPSNKVTEKGKYVELRCDPISGHTALYWYRQSLGQGPEFLIYFQGTGAADDSGLPNDRFFAVRPEGSVSTLKIQRTERGDSAVYLCASSPLGDSYNEQFFGPGTRLTVL.

The genes are TRBV9 and TRBJ2-3; D is possibly TRBD2 (6 bases). CDR1 is SGDLS, CDR2 YYNGEE, per germline. This CDR3 region has 15 residues. With 2 bases removed from V and 4 bases from J, the gap between germline ends came to 14 bases. CDR3 in amino acids: CASSVGDGRSDTQYF. In nucleotides, the CDR3 is TGTGCCAGCAGCGTTGGGGACGGGAGATCAGATACGCAGTATTTT. Filled out from reference TRBV9 and TRBJ2-3, the complete variable domain reads DSGVTQTPKHLITATGQRVTLRCSPRSGDLSVYWYQQSLDQGLQFLIQYYNGEERAKGNILERFSAQQFPDLHSELNLSSLELGDSALYFCASSVGDGRSDTQYFGPGTRLTVL.

The V gene is TRBV30, the J gene TRBJ2-2, with no clear D. Germline CDR1 GTSNPN, CDR2 SVGIG (reference sequence). Trimming shortened V by 0 bases and J by 6 bases, and 8 bases separated the two germline ends. There are 13 residues in the CDR3. The CDR3 nucleotides read TGTGCCTGGAGTGTTAAGATCGCCGGGGAGCTGTTTTTT. Protein product: CAWSVKIAGELFF.

This clonotype appeared once. The V and J genes are TRBV9 and TRBJ2-2; D gene unclear. The CDR3 contains 18 residues. The germline V gene encodes CDR1 SGDLS and CDR2 YYNGEE. Trimming took off 0 bases at V and 4 bases at J, with 19 bases between the two ends. In nucleotides, the CDR3 is TGTGCCAGCAGCGTAGCAGTGTCTAGTCTAGTATCCACCGGGGAGCTGTTTTTT. Its translation: CASSVAVSSLVSTGELFF.

The chain is built from TRBV5-4 and TRBJ2-1; no clear D. Trimming took off 1 base at V and 1 base at J, with 12 bases between the two ends. The CDR3 contains 16 residues. Germline V gene sequence: CDR1 SGHNT, CDR2 YYREEE (reference sequence). The CDR3 nucleotides read TGTGCCAGCAGCTTGTTATCTGCGGCGTCCTACAATGAGCAGTTCTTC. Its protein product is CASSLLSAASYNEQFF.

This clonotype was seen only a few times. The chain employs TRBV6-2 or TRBV6-3 and TRBJ2-7; the D gene could be TRBD1 or TRBD2 (5 bases each). The CDR3 runs to 15 residues. Between the trimmed V and J ends, which lost 1 base and 2 bases, there was a span of 12 bases. CDR1 is MNHEY, CDR2 SVGEGT, per germline. The CDR3 spells CASSYWGPFTYEQYF. The CDR3 DNA is TGTGCCAGCAGTTACTGGGGACCATTCACCTACGAGCAGTACTTC.

The chain recombines TRBV6-2 or TRBV6-3 with TRBJ2-1, with 9 nucleotides matching TRBD2. The ends lost 4 bases at V and 7 bases at J; junction bases unmatched: 11. This CDR3 spans 16 amino acids. Germline V CDR1 and CDR2: MNHEY, SVGEGT. CDR3 nucleotide sequence: TGTGCCAGCAGTTCTCTAGCGGGACGAACCTGGAATGAGCAGTTCTTC. Translating gives CASSSLAGRTWNEQFF.

The J gene is TRBJ2-5, the V gene TRBV19; D is unclear. V was clipped by 5 bases and J by 4 bases, with 17 bases between them. Germline V CDR1 and CDR2: LNHDA, SQIVND (reference sequence). The CDR3 loop spans 15 amino acids. CDR3 nucleotides: TGTGCCAGTAGTCGGCGCGGCCTCGATGGAGAGACCCAGTACTTC. It translates to CASSRRGLDGETQYF.

Comment on this clonotype: One end of the junction does not line up with germline, which may come from a read error. The chain joins TRBV6-1 to TRBJ2-7; D assignment may be TRBD1 or TRBD2 (5 bases each). The germline V gene has CDR1 MNHNS and CDR2 SASEGT. This CDR3 has 14 residues. The CDR3 here is CASSRGGANYAQYF. CDR3 nucleotide sequence: TGTGCCAGCAGCCGTGGGGGAGCGAACTACGCGCAGTACTTC.

The chain is built from TRBV5-4 and TRBJ2-3, with 11 bases that match TRBD2. Unmatched junction bases numbered 6, after V lost 4 bases and J lost 2 bases. From germline, CDR1 is SGHNT and CDR2 YYREEE (reference sequence). This CDR3 comprises 16 residues. The CDR3 DNA reads as TGTGCCAGCAGCCCTGTACTAGCGGGAGTCACAGATACGCAGTATTTT. This gives the protein CASSPVLAGVTDTQYF.

The chain has TRBV6-2 or TRBV6-3 and TRBJ1-1; D unresolved. V was cut by 4 bases and J by 2 bases, with 20 bases left in between. Germline lookup yields CDR1 MNHEY and CDR2 SVGEGT. The CDR3 extends over 17 amino acids. CDR3 coding DNA: TGTGCCAGCAGTTTAAGGACCCAAACCTACCCAAACACTGAAGCTTTCTTT. It is translated as CASSLRTQTYPNTEAFF.

The rearrangement joins TRBV25-1 to TRBJ2-2; tentatively, D is TRBD1 or TRBD2 (5 bases each). The CDR3 totals 16 residues. Trimming removed 6 bases from V and 1 base from J, with 15 bases in between. Germline V lookup: CDR1 MGHDK, CDR2 SYGVNS. The CDR3 region has the DNA TGTGCCAGCAGATCACCCGCAGGGAGGAACACCGGGGAGCTGTTTTTT. Encoded protein: CASRSPAGRNTGELFF.

This clonotype was observed a few times. CDR3 nucleotide sequence: TGCAGTGCTACCAGTAAGGAAGCTGCGGGGAATGAAAAACTGTTTTTT. Protein sequence: CSATSKEAAGNEKLFF. The rearrangement uses TRBV20-1 and TRBJ1-4; D is undetermined. The V and J ends lost 4 bases and 5 bases respectively, with 20 bases between them. There are 16 residues in the CDR3. From germline, CDR1 is DFQATT and CDR2 SNEGSKA (reference sequence).

The CDR3 DNA reads as TGCAGTGCTAGGAAGACATCTAGCTACGAGCAGTACTTC. This sequence encodes CSARKTSSYEQYF. J is TRBJ2-7 and V is TRBV20-1; D gene ambiguous. Germline CDR1 DFQATT, CDR2 SNEGSKA (reference sequence). V was clipped by 3 bases and J by 3 bases, with 12 bases between them. The CDR3 totals 13 residues.

There are many counts of this clonotype. The chain is built from TRBV3-1 and TRBJ1-1; 8 bases align to TRBD1. This CDR3 spans 15 amino acids. Germline CDR1 is LGHDT and CDR2 is YNNKEL (reference sequence). V gave up 1 base and J gave up 4 bases; unmatched junction bases: 5. CDR3 in amino acids: CASSQAGGFGTEAFF. DNA for the CDR3: TGTGCCAGCAGCCAAGCAGGGGGCTTTGGCACTGAAGCTTTCTTT.

The chain recombines TRBV20-1 with TRBJ2-7; maybe TRBD1 (6 bases). The V end lost 6 bases, the J end lost 2 bases, and 11 bases lay between the germline ends. The CDR3 covers 12 residues. Looked up from germline, CDR1 is DFQATT and CDR2 is SNEGSKA (reference sequence). CDR3 loop: CSAEGDTYEQYF. In DNA form, the CDR3 reads TGCAGTGCGGAAGGGGACACCTACGAGCAGTACTTC.

This chain links TRBV3-1 with TRBJ2-1, with D possibly being TRBD2 (5 bases). Per germline, CDR1 LGHDT and CDR2 YNNKEL (reference sequence). Trimming removed 3 bases from V and 4 bases from J, with 10 bases in between. CDR3 length equals 14 residues. The CDR3, as DNA: TGTGCCAGCAGCCAGAGAGGGATTTACAATGAGCAGTTCTTC. Translation: CASSQRGIYNEQFF.

This clonotype was recorded a few times. The chain combines TRBV12-3 or TRBV12-4 with TRBJ2-1; TRBD1 matches 9 bases. The trim removed 7 bases at V and 7 bases at J, leaving 8 bases unmatched. The CDR3 loop spans 14 amino acids. In DNA form, the CDR3 reads TGTGCCAGCACCCGGACAGGGGAAAAAAATGAGCAGTTCTTC. Encoded protein: CASTRTGEKNEQFF.

The chain employs TRBV5-1 and TRBJ2-1; a weak D match, TRBD2 (6 bases). V lost 6 bases and J 5 bases, leaving 15 bases between the germline ends. Germline CDR1 reads SGHRS; CDR2 reads YFSETQ. This CDR3 is built from 14 residues. CDR3 loop: CASKEAGTNNEQFF. In DNA form, the CDR3 reads TGCGCCAGCAAAGAGGCGGGAACGAACAATGAGCAGTTCTTC.

This clonotype was counted a few times. The V gene is TRBV20-1, the J gene TRBJ2-5, with TRBD2 identical over 12 bases. CDR3 length: 17 residues. V shed 1 base, J shed 1 base, and the junction held 7 bases outside the gene matches. In germline, CDR1 is DFQATT, CDR2 SNEGSKA (reference sequence). This CDR3 is CSARGLAGVGGQETQYF. For the CDR3, the DNA is TGCAGTGCTAGAGGACTAGCGGGAGTGGGGGGCCAAGAGACCCAGTACTTC.